Below, 4 T cell receptor beta chains from the same sample are listed, as sequenced in a study of CD8+CD57+ T cells in acquired aplastic anemia. All sequencing subjects had displayed CD8+CD57+ cell expansion on flow cytometry. Profiles of TCR beta VDJ and CDR3 were generated from a genomic DNA template. TCRdb ran MiXCR on the reads and lists one entry per CDR3 protein. Among 200,000 to 250,000 distinct CDR3 sequences listed, roughly 60% were seen once. The material sequenced was sorted CD4+, CD8+, or CD8+CD57+ T cells (not recorded which) from PBMCs. These receptors were obtained from a human donor with aplastic anemia.

The chain has TRBV20-1 and TRBJ1-5, with TRBD1 matching over 7 bases. Germline CDR1 and CDR2: DFQATT and SNEGSKA (reference sequence). The CDR3 contains 16 residues. Trimming removed 0 bases from V and 9 bases from J; junction bases left unmatched: 14. CDR3 loop: CSAREGQMWERVPQHF. CDR3 nucleotide sequence: TGCAGTGCTAGAGAGGGACAGATGTGGGAGAGGGTGCCCCAGCATTTT.

This clonotype has only a few counts. The chain uses TRBV5-8 and TRBJ1-2, with 7 bases matching TRBD1. Trimming cost V 0 bases and J 8 bases; bases outside gene matches: 7. This CDR3 region has 14 residues. Germline-derived CDR1 and CDR2 are SGHTS and YDEGEE. CDR3 protein: CASSLEPGGGGYTF. The CDR3 DNA is TGTGCCAGCAGCTTGGAACCAGGGGGAGGGGGCTACACCTTC.

The chain uses TRBV19 and TRBJ2-7; D is ambiguous. V was shortened by 11 bases and J by 7 bases, with 12 bases between the two germline ends. This CDR3 has 10 residues. Germline V lookup: CDR1 LNHDA, CDR2 SQIVND (reference sequence). For the CDR3, the DNA is TGTGCCCGATGTACCTGGGAGCAGTACTTC. It specifies CARCTWEQYF.

This sequence joins TRBV29-1 and TRBJ1-1, with 7 bases matching TRBD1. Germline V gene sequence: CDR1 SQVTM, CDR2 ANQGSEA. Trimming at V came to 6 bases and at J to 4 bases, leaving 5 bases not matched to a gene. This CDR3 region has 12 residues. DNA for the CDR3: TGCAGCGTCCACAGGGGAGGCACTGAAGCTTTCTTT. The encoded protein is CSVHRGGTEAFF.